Each of the 20 T cell receptor beta chains below was sequenced from the same sample in a study of glioma-infiltrating T cells. Using RNA template, CDR3s of TCR alpha and beta were amplified with iRepertoire arm-PCR. TCRdb re-analysed the multiplex PCR reads in MiXCR, keeping a single row per CDR3 protein. This sample yields about 140,000 distinct CDR3 sequences, of which 30% to 40% are seen a single time; around a fifth belongs to the top ten. The sequencing input was glioma tissue, nonneoplastic brain tissue, or PBMCs (not recorded which). These receptors were obtained from a human donor with low-grade glioma or glioblastoma, undergoing nonglioma brain surgery, or in good health (not recorded which).

This chain joins TRBV7-9 and TRBJ2-1; the D gene could be TRBD1 or TRBD2 (5 bases each). The V end was cut by 1 base, the J end by 4 bases, with 11 bases between. There are 15 residues in the CDR3. Germline loops: CDR1 SEHNR, CDR2 FQNEAQ (reference sequence). The CDR3 spells CASSLGSGRYNEQFF. The CDR3 DNA sequence: TGTGCCAGCAGCTTAGGCTCAGGGAGATACAATGAGCAGTTCTTC.

This clonotype was seen only once. The genes are TRBV4-1 and TRBJ1-6; D is uncertain. This CDR3 region has 14 residues. Germline V CDR1 and CDR2: MGHRA, YSYEKL. V was pared by 0 bases and J by 8 bases, with 8 bases between. The CDR3 DNA reads TGCGCCAGCAGCCAAGATGTTGGGTATTCACCCCTCCACTTT. This codes for CASSQDVGYSPLHF.

The table lists this clonotype with a few counts. V is TRBV20-1 and J is TRBJ2-5, with D maybe TRBD1 (6 bases). Germline loops: CDR1 DFQATT, CDR2 SNEGSKA (reference sequence). Trimming took 2 bases from V and 5 from J, leaving 15 bases between them. This CDR3 is built from 14 residues. The CDR3 DNA is TGCAGTGCTAGAAGGGCAGGGGCCGAGGAGACCCAGTACTTC. This encodes CSARRAGAEETQYF.

This clonotype occurred a few times. V gene TRBV20-1 combines with J gene TRBJ1-2, with 8 bases aligning to TRBD1. The CDR3 contains 14 residues. The V and J ends lost 0 bases and 7 bases, in that order; junction bases with no gene match: 7. Germline assignment: CDR1 DFQATT and CDR2 SNEGSKA (reference sequence). The CDR3: CSARDAGGNGGYTF. The CDR3 DNA is TGCAGTGCTAGAGATGCAGGGGGCAATGGTGGCTACACCTTC.

This clonotype has a single count. CDR3 residues: CASSQDGVSDTQYF. CDR3 bases: TGCGCCAGCAGCCAAGATGGGGTCTCAGATACGCAGTATTTT. The chain is built from TRBV4-1 and TRBJ2-3; D is unclear. The germline CDR1 and CDR2 sequences are MGHRA and YSYEKL. V was clipped by 0 bases and J by 4 bases, with 8 bases between them. This CDR3 is 14 amino acids long.

This clonotype was seen at least ten times. The gene calls are TRBV27 and TRBJ2-7; D is unresolved. Looked up from germline, CDR1 is MNHEY and CDR2 is SMNVEV (reference sequence). The V gene lost 3 bases and the J gene lost 6 bases, with 12 bases spanning the gap. The length of the CDR3 is 13 residues. This chain's CDR3 is CASSFGPLGEQYF. The CDR3, as DNA: TGTGCCAGCAGTTTTGGGCCGTTAGGCGAGCAGTACTTC.

The rearrangement joins TRBV6-2 or TRBV6-3 to TRBJ1-6; D possibly corresponds to TRBD1 (5 bases). The germline V gene has CDR1 MNHEY and CDR2 SVGEGT. The V and J ends lost 1 base and 5 bases respectively, with 9 bases between them. The CDR3 length is 15 residues. The CDR3 sequence: CASSYYRLNNSPLHF. CDR3 DNA sequence: TGTGCCAGCAGTTACTACAGGCTCAATAATTCACCCCTCCACTTT.

The chain is built from TRBV18 and TRBJ2-3; 9 bases are a match to TRBD1. The germline CDR1 and CDR2 sequences are KGHSH and LQKENI. This CDR3 region has 18 residues. The J segment lost 0 bases and the V segment lost 3 bases, leaving 10 bases of the junction unmatched. Here the CDR3 DNA reads TGTGCCAGCTCACCTCCCCAAGCAGGGACAGGGAGCACAGATACGCAGTATTTT. It codes for CASSPPQAGTGSTDTQYF. Full variable domain (missing parts from reference TRBV18 and TRBJ2-3): NAGVMQNPRHLVRRRGQEARLRCSPMKGHSHVYWYRQLPEEGLKFMVYLQKENIIDESGMPKERFSAEFPKEGPSILRIQQVVRGDSAAYFCASSPPQAGTGSTDTQYFGPGTRLTVL.

The CDR3 nucleotides read TGTGCCACCAGCAGAGATTCGATTGGGCCAAGCACAGATACGCAGTATTTT. Protein sequence: CATSRDSIGPSTDTQYF. The chain uses TRBV15 and TRBJ2-3, with unresolved D. Germline V CDR1 and CDR2: LNHNV, YYDKDF (reference sequence). The CDR3 is made up of 17 amino acids. The V gene lost 0 bases and the J gene lost 0 bases, with 13 bases spanning the gap.

This clonotype was recorded a few times. V usage is TRBV20-1 and J usage is TRBJ2-3, with TRBD2 identical over 8 bases. Germline V gene sequence: CDR1 DFQATT, CDR2 SNEGSKA (reference sequence). This CDR3 is 14 amino acids long. V gave up 5 bases and J gave up 0 bases; unmatched junction bases: 4. Written as DNA, the CDR3 is TGCAGTGCTTTACTAGCGGCTAGCACAGATACGCAGTATTTT. Its protein product is CSALLAASTDTQYF.

As to this clonotype: This could be a read error, since a much larger clone is one nucleotide away. The chain joins TRBV20-1 to TRBJ1-1, with TRBD1 identical over 7 bases. Germline-derived CDR1 and CDR2 are DFQATT and SNEGSKA (reference sequence). CDR3 length: 14 residues. As DNA, the CDR3 is TGCAGTGCTAGTAACAGGGGACAGAACACTGAAGCTCTCTTT. This sequence encodes CSASNRGQNTEALF.

The chain employs TRBV6-5 and TRBJ2-1; 7 nucleotides align to TRBD2. This CDR3 comprises 14 residues. V trimming: 4 bases; J trimming: 8 bases; junction bases outside the gene matches: 8. Germline loops: CDR1 MNHEY, CDR2 SVGAGI. CDR3 region: CASSFPVGGDEQFF. The CDR3 nucleotides are TGTGCCAGCAGTTTCCCAGTGGGAGGGGATGAGCAGTTCTTC.

On this clonotype itself: Germline and junction disagree at one end, which may indicate a read error. V and J are TRBV6-2 or TRBV6-3 and TRBJ1-5; D uncertain. Germline assignment: CDR1 MNHEY and CDR2 SVGEGT. There are 13 residues in the CDR3. CDR3 sequence: CASSYEGNQPQHF. The CDR3 DNA is TGTGCCAGCAGTTACGAAGGCAATCAGCCCCAACATTTT.

This clonotype occurred a few times. The V gene is TRBV20-1, the J gene TRBJ1-1; TRBD1 might be the D (6 bases). The CDR3 consists of 14 residues. CDR1 and CDR2 from the germline V gene are DFQATT and SNEGSKA (reference sequence). V was pared by 6 bases and J by 1 base, with 15 bases between. CDR3 residues: CSARGQTQNTEAFF. The DNA for the CDR3 is TGCAGTGCCCGGGGGCAGACACAGAACACTGAAGCTTTCTTT.

This clonotype was detected ten times or more. The rearrangement joins TRBV20-1 to TRBJ2-3; tentative D call: TRBD1 (5 bases). The CDR3 extends over 15 amino acids. Germline values: CDR1 DFQATT, CDR2 SNEGSKA (reference sequence). V lost 1 base and J 0 bases, leaving 11 bases between the germline ends. CDR3 protein: CSARGRGSSTDTQYF. The CDR3 region has the DNA TGCAGTGCTAGAGGAAGGGGAAGTAGCACAGATACGCAGTATTTT.

This chain links TRBV4-1 with TRBJ1-1; no clear D. The CDR3 is 13 residues long. Germline V gives CDR1 MGHRA, CDR2 YSYEKL. Trimming left V 0 bases short and J 11 bases short, with 13 bases between. As DNA, the CDR3 is TGCGCCAGCAGCCAAGAGGGCCAGCAGCCCGCTTTCTTT. Translated: CASSQEGQQPAFF.

This clonotype turned up a few times. The V gene is TRBV4-1, the J gene TRBJ1-5; D gene ambiguous. V lost 1 base and J lost 0, with 10 bases in between. The CDR3 extends over 16 amino acids. Germline V lookup: CDR1 MGHRA, CDR2 YSYEKL. The CDR3 loop is CASSQVYSYSNQPQHF. The CDR3 DNA sequence: TGCGCCAGCAGCCAAGTATACAGCTATAGCAATCAGCCCCAGCATTTT.

The chain couples TRBV2 to TRBJ2-7, with 7 nucleotides matching TRBD2. Germline CDR1 and CDR2: SNHLY and FYNNEI. This CDR3 contains 13 residues. J gave up 2 bases and V 8 bases, and 6 bases lay outside the gene matches. The CDR3 DNA is TGTGCCAGCGAGCTAGCGGCAACCTACGAGCAGTACTTC. The encoded protein is CASELAATYEQYF.

V and J are TRBV19 and TRBJ1-6, with D hard to call. This CDR3 has 12 amino acids. Trimming stripped 6 bases from V and 6 bases from J, with 6 bases between. Germline V gene data show CDR1 as LNHDA and CDR2 as SQIVND (reference sequence). The CDR3 reads CASREINSPLHF. CDR3 nucleotides: TGTGCCAGTAGAGAAATTAATTCACCCCTCCACTTT.

This clonotype was counted a few times. The V and J genes are TRBV7-2 and TRBJ2-3; the D is unclear. Trimming left V 3 bases short and J 4 bases short, with 11 bases between. Per the germline V gene, CDR1 is SGHTA and CDR2 is FQGNSA. The CDR3 has 14 amino acids. The CDR3 coding sequence is TGTGCCAGCAGCTTCCGGCCGGGCGCAGATACGCAGTATTTT. Protein sequence: CASSFRPGADTQYF.